This TCR beta chain was recovered during a study of Ad26.COV2.S vaccination and SARS-CoV-2 variants. The CDR3 loop spans 15 amino acids. Germline trimming cut 4 bases from V and 5 bases from J; bases unmatched to any gene: 8. Germline lookup yields CDR1 SGHDN and CDR2 FVKESK. This clone has just a few counts. TCRdb keeps only in-frame clones here, not all; method: immunoSEQ multiplex PCR. The sample yields fewer than 800,000 clones, 89% seen once. Treatment here: around 19 received Ad26.COV2.S at low or high dose, single or two shots; several received placebo; per-sample allocation not given. Specimens were obtained on day 63 following the first vaccine or placebo injection.

The source was peripheral blood, collected in a trial of Ad26.COV2.S vaccine versus placebo. This TCR derives from a person aged 18-60 years who received the Ad26.COV2.S COVID-19 vaccine or a placebo. The V and J genes are TRBV14 and TRBJ2-7, with 10 bases fitting TRBD2. CDR3 residues: CASSRSGRALHEQYF. The CDR3 bases are TGTGCCAGCAGCCGAAGCGGGAGGGCCCTCCACGAGCAGTACTTC.